This TCR beta chain came from a study of blood T cell repertoires in COVID-19. Study-wide background: Some COVID-19 samples were acute and others convalescent; all came from the United States, Italy and Spain. PBMCs, B-cell-depleted T cells, or T cells provided the cDNA or gDNA that made up the material.

V was clipped by 3 bases and J by 6 bases, with 11 bases between them. There are 13 residues in the CDR3. Germline assignment: CDR1 SGDLS and CDR2 YYNGEE. Original analysis: Quantification of nucleated cells was approximated via reference gene primer amplification. Generated by immunoSEQ multiplex PCR, the TCRdb table keeps only in-frame clones and is missing some. V and J calls plus clone size are reproduced from that table; the DNA served to infer D and trimming. Of fewer than 120,000 clones listed, 65% to 90% are singletons. The receptor was isolated from a woman aged 60 to 75 with acute or convalescent COVID-19. V gene TRBV9 combines with J gene TRBJ2-3, with D possibly being TRBD1 (5 bases). The sequenced sample was peripheral blood. In DNA, the CDR3 is TGTGCCAGCAGCGAGGCAGGGTGGGATACGCAGTATTTT. It specifies CASSEAGWDTQYF.